This TCR beta chain is from a study of blood T cell repertoires in COVID-19. As for the study in general: Samples representing acute and convalescent COVID-19 were sourced from the United States, Italy and Spain. Nucleic acid was either cDNA or gDNA, and it came from T cells, B-cell-depleted T cells, or PBMCs.

The germline gives CDR1 SGHRS, CDR2 YFSETQ. Trimming pared 0 bases from V and 3 bases from J, leaving 12 bases between. CDR3 length: 15 residues. As handled by the study authors: From reference gene primer amplification, estimates of nucleated cell counts were derived. Measured with immunoSEQ multiplex PCR; TCRdb has only the in-frame clones, and not every one. V and J calls plus clone size are reproduced from that table; the DNA served to infer D and trimming. The sample lists around 94,000 clones, 70% to 90% occurring once. The chain recombines TRBV5-1 with TRBJ1-1; tentatively, D is TRBD1 (5 bases). Input material: peripheral blood. This sequence originates from a man aged 50 to 59 with acute or convalescent COVID-19. CDR3 DNA sequence: TGCGCCAGCAGCTTGGTCATCGGAGGGGACACTGAAGCTTTCTTT. Protein: CASSLVIGGDTEAFF.